This T cell receptor beta chain derives from a study of T-cell memory formation after mild COVID-19. Overall study results and limits: Cross-reactive memory apparently joined, as some responding clones appeared in pre-infection memory. Contracting CD4+ clones lay largely in CM and EM, with CD8+ ones residing in EMRA. Later expanders leaned CD4+, whereas day 15 to 85 contracting clones were balanced CD4/CD8.

On this clonotype: Its antigen remains unknown.

TCRdb passed the 5' RACE reads through MiXCR, listing each CDR3 protein once. The table lists 300,000 to 400,000 distinct CDR3 sequences, 14% of them singletons, with 20% to 25% in the top ten. The CDR3 extends over 14 amino acids. V was pared by 1 base and J by 0 bases, with 7 bases between. Per the germline V gene, CDR1 is LGHDT and CDR2 is YNNKEL (reference sequence). Sequencing used PBMCs or a T cell subset sorted from them (not recorded which). The chain combines TRBV3-1 with TRBJ2-7; D not certain. This receptor was obtained from a man aged 18 to 30 who had mild COVID-19 (a few samples of this study predate the infection). Cell type and time point are not known. CDR3 amino acids: CASSQARDSYEQYF. The CDR3 region has the DNA TGTGCCAGCAGCCAAGCTCGCGACTCCTACGAGCAGTACTTC.